The next 25 T cell receptor beta chains were all read from a single sample in a study of early T cells in non-severe SARS-CoV-2 infection. TCRdb re-derived calls from the 5' RACE reads in MiXCR, one entry per CDR3 protein. The sample lists around 84,000 distinct CDR3 sequences; over 10% were seen once. Specimen: whole blood. These receptors originate from an adult who was a healthcare worker with PCR-confirmed SARS-CoV-2 infection or an uninfected control (not recorded which).

This rearrangement joins TRBV12-3 or TRBV12-4 to TRBJ1-3; maybe TRBD1 (5 bases). V was trimmed by 7 bases and J by 2 bases, leaving 9 bases between them. This CDR3 region has 13 residues. CDR3 region: CASILGAGNTIYF. CDR3 sequence (DNA): TGTGCCAGCATCCTGGGGGCTGGAAACACCATATATTTT.

This clonotype showed up many times. The V gene is TRBV18, the J gene TRBJ2-5; 8 nucleotides align to TRBD1. The CDR3 has 14 amino acids. Germline V gives CDR1 KGHSH, CDR2 LQKENI. V gave up 1 base and J gave up 3 bases; unmatched junction bases: 1. The CDR3 is CASSPLDREETQYF. The CDR3 DNA sequence: TGTGCCAGCTCACCACTGGACAGGGAAGAGACCCAGTACTTC.

This clonotype came up many times. V gene TRBV7-9 combines with J gene TRBJ1-4; D might be TRBD1 (5 bases). The CDR3 length is 16 residues. V dropped 1 base and J dropped 7 bases, with 16 bases sitting between them. Germline CDR1 is SEHNR and CDR2 is FQNEAQ (reference sequence). In DNA, the CDR3 is TGTGCCAGCAGCTTAGGCCTAAAGACAGTGAGTGAAAAACTGTTTTTT. It is translated as CASSLGLKTVSEKLFF.

This clonotype was observed at least ten times. The chain employs TRBV10-1 and TRBJ2-2; 9 positions match TRBD1. Trimming at V came to 2 bases and at J to 0 bases, leaving 13 bases not matched to a gene. CDR1 WNHNN and CDR2 SYGVQD come from the germline V gene (reference sequence). The CDR3 extends over 20 amino acids. For the CDR3, the DNA is TGCGCCAGCAGTGAGGGGACAGGGAGGGCAGGTACGGCGAACACCGGGGAGCTGTTTTTT. Its translation is CASSEGTGRAGTANTGELFF.

This clonotype occurred many times. CDR3 bases: TGTGCCAGCAGCCCCAGGGGGGTAGAGACCCAGTACTTC. Its protein is CASSPRGVETQYF. The chain has TRBV6-5 and TRBJ2-5; a possible D gene is TRBD1 (7 bases). The CDR3 spans 13 residues. With 6 bases removed from V and 4 bases from J, the gap between germline ends came to 12 bases. CDR1 and CDR2 from the germline V gene are MNHEY and SVGAGI.

J is TRBJ2-3 and V is TRBV20-1, with TRBD2 identical over 8 bases. Germline lookup yields CDR1 DFQATT and CDR2 SNEGSKA (reference sequence). This CDR3 is 13 amino acids long. Trimming removed 2 bases from V and 5 bases from J; junction bases left unmatched: 3. Here the CDR3 DNA reads TGCAGTGCTAGATCGGGAGGGGTAGATACGCAGTATTTT. The encoded protein is CSARSGGVDTQYF.

A few counts support this clonotype. This chain links TRBV20-1 with TRBJ2-1, with 11 bases identical to TRBD2. CDR1 DFQATT and CDR2 SNEGSKA come from the germline V gene (reference sequence). The CDR3 totals 16 residues. The junction had 8 bases not matched to a gene; V was cut back by 3 bases and J by 4 bases. This CDR3 reads CSARGGLAGGYNEQFF. In DNA form, the CDR3 reads TGCAGTGCTAGGGGGGGTCTAGCGGGAGGTTACAATGAGCAGTTCTTC.

The chain carries TRBV7-9 and TRBJ2-6; TRBD1 is a possible D gene (6 bases). The CDR3 totals 14 residues. From germline, CDR1 is SEHNR and CDR2 FQNEAQ (reference sequence). With 8 bases removed from V and 2 bases from J, the gap between germline ends came to 10 bases. The CDR3 here is CASLQGAGANVLTF. The CDR3 DNA reads as TGTGCCAGCTTACAGGGCGCTGGGGCCAACGTCCTGACTTTC.

V usage is TRBV28 and J usage is TRBJ1-3; 7 bases line up with TRBD1. The CDR3 spans 14 residues. V was clipped by 6 bases and J by 2 bases; unmatched bases: 4. Per the germline V gene, CDR1 is MDHEN and CDR2 is SYDVKM. The CDR3 nucleotides are TGTGCCAGCAGAAAGACAGGGACTGGAAACACCATATATTTT. This sequence encodes CASRKTGTGNTIYF.

This clonotype was seen many times. The V gene is TRBV28, the J gene TRBJ2-3, with 8 positions matching TRBD1. This CDR3 spans 19 amino acids. The trim removed 5 bases at V and 0 bases at J, leaving 16 bases unmatched. The germline CDR1 and CDR2 sequences are MDHEN and SYDVKM. In DNA, the CDR3 is TGTGCCAGCAGTGCGACAGGGGCCCTCGGGTTAGGTAGCACAGATACGCAGTATTTT. Its translation is CASSATGALGLGSTDTQYF.

This clonotype was detected many times. This chain uses TRBV29-1 with TRBJ2-5; D perhaps matches TRBD2 (6 bases). The V gene lost 0 bases and the J gene lost 7 bases, with 21 bases spanning the gap. CDR3 length: 16 residues. Germline V lookup: CDR1 SQVTM, CDR2 ANQGSEA. This CDR3 reads CSVEDQTGARRRTQYF. The CDR3 DNA reads as TGCAGCGTTGAAGATCAGACGGGAGCGCGGAGGCGGACCCAGTACTTC. Complete variable domain (other parts from reference TRBV29-1 and TRBJ2-5): SAVISQKPSRDICQRGTSLTIQCQVDSQVTMMFWYRQQPGQSLTLIATANQGSEATYESGFVIDKFPISRPNLTFSTLTVSNMSPEDSSIYLCSVEDQTGARRRTQYFGPGTRLLVL.

This clonotype occurred many times. The chain uses TRBV12-3 or TRBV12-4 and TRBJ2-3; 9 bases are a match to TRBD2. The CDR3 contains 13 residues. Unmatched junction bases numbered 2, after V lost 6 bases and J lost 4 bases. Here the CDR3 reads CASRVAGADTQYF. The CDR3 region has the DNA TGTGCCAGCAGAGTAGCGGGAGCAGATACGCAGTATTTT.

This chain joins TRBV29-1 and TRBJ2-1; D may be TRBD2 (6 bases). This CDR3 region has 15 residues. V lost 7 bases, J lost 5 bases, and 21 bases lay in between. Germline V gives CDR1 SQVTM, CDR2 ANQGSEA. In DNA, the CDR3 is TGCAGCGCCTCAGACGGAGGGCCGGGGGACAATGAGCAGTTCTTC. It codes for CSASDGGPGDNEQFF.

This clonotype was picked up many times. The rearrangement links TRBV19 to TRBJ2-3, with D maybe TRBD1 (5 bases). Germline V gene sequence: CDR1 LNHDA, CDR2 SQIVND (reference sequence). Trimming removed 1 base at V and 1 base at J, with 9 bases between. This CDR3 is built from 15 residues. Written as DNA, the CDR3 is TGTGCCAGTAGTATAGGGGGCACAGGCACAGATACGCAGTATTTT. This sequence encodes CASSIGGTGTDTQYF.

A few counts support this clonotype. This rearrangement joins TRBV27 to TRBJ2-1, with TRBD2 identical over 10 bases. CDR1 is MNHEY and CDR2 is SMNVEV in the germline V gene (reference sequence). CDR3 size: 12 residues. CDR3 amino acids: CASGRAHNEQFF. DNA of the CDR3: TGTGCGAGCGGGAGGGCCCACAATGAGCAGTTCTTC.

This chain joins TRBV10-3 and TRBJ2-7; TRBD2 agrees at 7 bases. The germline V gene has CDR1 ENHRY and CDR2 SYGVKD. Trimming at V came to 4 bases and at J to 3 bases, leaving 9 bases not matched to a gene. The CDR3 contains 15 residues. The chain's CDR3 is CAISVESGILYEQYF. The CDR3 DNA follows: TGTGCCATCAGTGTAGAGAGCGGGATCCTCTACGAGCAGTACTTC.

This rearrangement joins TRBV25-1 to TRBJ2-2; D perhaps matches TRBD1 (5 bases). The CDR3 is 17 amino acids. Germline V lookup: CDR1 MGHDK, CDR2 SYGVNS. Trimming shortened V by 1 base and J by 1 base, and 13 bases separated the two germline ends. The CDR3: CASSELVLGQNTGELFF. Here the CDR3 DNA reads TGTGCCAGCAGTGAATTGGTCTTGGGGCAGAACACCGGGGAGCTGTTTTTT.

This clonotype appeared many times. The rearrangement joins TRBV24-1 to TRBJ2-2, with TRBD1 matching over 8 bases. Germline CDR1 is KGHDR and CDR2 is SFDVKD. The CDR3 loop spans 16 amino acids. Trimming cost V 4 bases and J 7 bases; bases outside gene matches: 10. The CDR3 coding sequence is TGTGCCACCAGTGAAACCCGGACAGGGCGAGGCGGGGAGCTGTTTTTT. Protein: CATSETRTGRGGELFF.

In its sample, this clonotype was seen many times. The CDR3 sequence: CASSKSDRVPYEQYF. CDR3 coding DNA: TGTGCCAGTAGTAAATCGGACAGGGTGCCCTACGAGCAGTACTTC. The rearrangement joins TRBV19 to TRBJ2-7; TRBD1 aligns across 8 bases. This CDR3 spans 15 amino acids. Germline values: CDR1 LNHDA, CDR2 SQIVND (reference sequence). The J segment lost 2 bases and the V segment lost 4 bases, leaving 7 bases of the junction unmatched.

Many counts were recorded for this clonotype. This chain uses TRBV12-3 or TRBV12-4 with TRBJ2-1; perhaps TRBD1 as D (7 bases). CDR3 length: 11 residues. V lost 5 bases and J 13 bases, leaving 12 bases between the germline ends. The CDR3 sequence is CASSRQGGQFF. The DNA of the CDR3 is TGTGCCAGCAGTAGACAGGGAGGACAGTTCTTC.

This clonotype has just a few counts. The CDR3 DNA sequence: TGTGCCAGCGGACCCAAGACTAGCGGGGGCCCTTCAGATACGCAGTATTTT. Translation: CASGPKTSGGPSDTQYF. The V gene is TRBV12-3 or TRBV12-4, the J gene TRBJ2-3; 12 bases are shared with TRBD2. The V and J ends lost 8 bases and 4 bases, in that order; junction bases with no gene match: 13. CDR3 length: 17 amino acids.

Many counts were recorded for this clonotype. The chain has TRBV6-2 or TRBV6-3 and TRBJ1-2, with a weak D call TRBD1 (5 bases). Germline CDR1 is MNHEY and CDR2 is SVGEGT. This CDR3 has 14 residues. The ends were cut back, 7 bases at V and 7 bases at J, with 19 bases in the middle. The CDR3 DNA sequence: TGTGCCAGCACCCCGTCCACGCAGGGAGGTGGCTACACCTTC. It yields the protein CASTPSTQGGGYTF.

This clonotype came up many times. This sequence joins TRBV29-1 and TRBJ2-2, with D possibly matching TRBD1 (5 bases). The CDR3 is 13 amino acids. The V end was cut by 6 bases, the J end by 2 bases, with 10 bases between. The germline V gene has CDR1 SQVTM and CDR2 ANQGSEA. Here the CDR3 reads CSVRTPNTGELFF. The CDR3 DNA follows: TGCAGCGTGCGGACACCCAACACCGGGGAGCTGTTTTTT.

Many counts were recorded for this clonotype. This sequence joins TRBV24-1 and TRBJ2-2, with a possible D match to TRBD2 (5 bases). Germline CDR1 is KGHDR and CDR2 is SFDVKD. The CDR3 contains 14 residues. The V and J ends lost 8 bases and 1 base respectively, with 10 bases between them. CDR3 coding DNA: TGTGCCACCAACGCCGGGAAGAACACCGGGGAGCTGTTTTTT. It yields the protein CATNAGKNTGELFF.

This clonotype has a count of ten or more. A read error may account for a junction end that differs from germline. J is TRBJ1-6 and V is TRBV7-6; D gene unclear. Germline values: CDR1 SGHVS, CDR2 FNYEAQ. The CDR3 is 15 residues long. DNA of the CDR3: TGTGCCAGCAGCTCCGCTAGGACGGGCAATTCACCCCTCCATTTT. Its translation is CASSSARTGNSPLHF. The entire variable domain, with the rest obtained from reference TRBV7-6 and TRBJ1-6, is as follows: GAGVSQSPRYKVTKRGQDVALRCDPISGHVSLYWYRQALGQGPEFLTYFNYEAQQDKSGLPNDRFSAERPEGSISTLTIQRTEQRDSAMYRCASSSARTGNSPLHFGNGTRLTVT.